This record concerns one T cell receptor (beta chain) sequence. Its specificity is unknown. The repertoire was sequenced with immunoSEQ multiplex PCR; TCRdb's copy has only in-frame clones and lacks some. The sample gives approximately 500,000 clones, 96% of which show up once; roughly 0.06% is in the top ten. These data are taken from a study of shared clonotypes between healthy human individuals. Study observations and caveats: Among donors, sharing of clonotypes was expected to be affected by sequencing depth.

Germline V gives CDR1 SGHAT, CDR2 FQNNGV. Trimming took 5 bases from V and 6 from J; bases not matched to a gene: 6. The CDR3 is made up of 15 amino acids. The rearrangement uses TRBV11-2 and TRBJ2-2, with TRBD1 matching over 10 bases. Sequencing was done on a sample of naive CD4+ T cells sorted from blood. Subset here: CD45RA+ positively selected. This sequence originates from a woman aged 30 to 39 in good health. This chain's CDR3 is CASSPRGTGAGELFF. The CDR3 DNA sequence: TGTGCCAGCAGCCCCCGTGGGACAGGGGCCGGGGAGCTGTTTTTT.